This entry lists 17 T cell receptor beta chains sequenced from one sample in a study of cytomegalovirus exposure and HLA in healthy donors. PCR primers comprised 60 Vbeta and 13 Jbeta primers. Using immunoSEQ multiplex PCR, the repertoire was profiled, and TCRdb retains in-frame clones only, with some absent. The table lists 150,000 to 200,000 clones, 75% to 85% of them singletons. Sequenced input: PBMCs. These receptor sequences come from a woman aged 50 to 65 in good health and CMV-seronegative.

The V and J genes are TRBV14 and TRBJ2-5; no clear D. Trimming took off 0 bases at V and 2 bases at J, with 7 bases between the two ends. CDR1 and CDR2 from the germline V gene are SGHDN and FVKESK. This CDR3 has 14 residues. The CDR3 reads CASSQERVQETQYF. The DNA of the CDR3 is TGTGCCAGCAGCCAAGAACGGGTTCAAGAGACCCAGTACTTC.

The chain links TRBV6-5 to TRBJ1-5, with 7 nucleotides matching TRBD1. V was pared by 5 bases and J by 4 bases, with 5 bases of the junction left unmatched. The CDR3 is 14 residues long. The germline V gene has CDR1 MNHEY and CDR2 SVGAGI. CDR3 residues: CASSVGTENQPQHF. CDR3 coding DNA: TGTGCCAGCAGTGTGGGGACAGAGAATCAGCCCCAGCATTTT.

V and J are TRBV5-6 and TRBJ1-2; TRBD1 matches 9 bases. After removal of 7 bases from V and 7 bases from J, the junction contained 17 bases not matched to a gene. This CDR3 has 16 amino acids. From germline, CDR1 is SGHDT and CDR2 YYEEEE. Written as DNA, the CDR3 is TGTGCCAGCCATAACACTCCCGACCTGACAGGGGGTGGCTACACCTTC. This gives the protein CASHNTPDLTGGGYTF.

The chain recombines TRBV10-3 with TRBJ2-7; 8 bases fit TRBD1. The CDR3 sequence is 14 residues long. Germline CDR1 is ENHRY and CDR2 is SYGVKD. V lost 6 bases, J lost 6 bases, and 10 bases stayed unmatched. This CDR3 reads CAISLPGQAREQYF. CDR3 coding DNA: TGTGCCATCAGCCTACCGGGACAGGCCCGCGAGCAGTACTTC.

The chain is built from TRBV7-9 and TRBJ1-2; no definite D call. The germline V and J ends were trimmed by 8 bases and 3 bases, with 13 bases remaining between them. The CDR3 runs to 13 residues. The germline V gene encodes CDR1 SEHNR and CDR2 FQNEAQ (reference sequence). CDR3 region: CASVKTEDYGYTF. CDR3 nucleotide sequence: TGTGCCAGCGTTAAGACTGAGGACTATGGCTACACCTTC.

The chain has TRBV19 and TRBJ1-5; D is undetermined. This CDR3 has 14 amino acids. V lost 5 bases and J lost 0, with 8 bases in between. The germline V gene has CDR1 LNHDA and CDR2 SQIVND (reference sequence). CDR3 in DNA: TGTGCCAGTAGTGGCTCCTCTAGCAATCAGCCCCAGCATTTT. It is translated as CASSGSSSNQPQHF.

The V gene is TRBV5-6, the J gene TRBJ1-5; weak D call: TRBD1 (6 bases). Trimming pared 1 base from V and 7 bases from J, leaving 21 bases between. The length of the CDR3 is 17 residues. Germline CDR1 reads SGHDT; CDR2 reads YYEEEE. CDR3 amino acids: CASSLRPGGGGRQPQHF. The CDR3 DNA reads as TGTGCCAGCAGCTTGAGACCGGGGGGCGGGGGGCGACAGCCCCAGCATTTT.

This chain joins TRBV10-3 and TRBJ1-1; D call uncertain. The CDR3 consists of 15 residues. CDR1 and CDR2 from the germline V gene are ENHRY and SYGVKD. V lost 0 bases, J lost 1 base, and 9 bases lay in between. This CDR3 reads CAISESGLANTEAFF. CDR3 coding DNA: TGTGCCATCAGTGAGTCGGGCCTGGCGAACACTGAAGCTTTCTTT.

The rearrangement joins TRBV7-8 to TRBJ2-5; 7 positions agree with TRBD1. Germline V lookup: CDR1 SGHVS, CDR2 FQNEAQ. V trimming: 5 bases; J trimming: 3 bases; junction bases outside the gene matches: 6. The CDR3 totals 14 residues. Written as DNA, the CDR3 is TGTGCCAGCAGCGCAGGGGACAGCGAAGAGACCCAGTACTTC. It codes for CASSAGDSEETQYF.

The V call is TRBV27, the J call TRBJ1-5; possible D gene TRBD1, 6 bases. This CDR3 has 16 residues. V shed 0 bases and J shed 6 bases, with 15 bases lying between them. CDR1 is MNHEY and CDR2 is SMNVEV in the germline V gene (reference sequence). The CDR3 is CASSLSGGLSVQPQHF. The CDR3 DNA reads TGTGCCAGCAGTTTATCGGGGGGGCTCTCGGTTCAGCCCCAGCATTTT.

The rearrangement uses TRBV27 and TRBJ2-7, with D possibly being TRBD1 (5 bases). Trimming left V 5 bases short and J 1 base short, with 27 bases between. Germline V gives CDR1 MNHEY, CDR2 SMNVEV (reference sequence). There are 19 residues in the CDR3. The CDR3 here is CASSPQQSGPLISSYEQYF. In nucleotides, the CDR3 is TGTGCCAGCAGTCCTCAACAGTCAGGGCCGTTAATATCTTCCTACGAGCAGTACTTC.

CDR3 nucleotides: TGCGCCAGCAGCCTGGCCCATGACTCATCACCCCTCCACTTT. Amino acids: CASSLAHDSSPLHF. The chain links TRBV5-1 to TRBJ1-6; D is uncertain. Trimming took off 4 bases at V and 10 bases at J, with 15 bases between the two ends. The CDR3 extends over 14 amino acids. Germline values: CDR1 SGHRS, CDR2 YFSETQ. The whole variable domain, remainder taken from reference TRBV5-1 and TRBJ1-6, is KAGVTQTPRYLIKTRGQQVTLSCSPISGHRSVSWYQQTPGQGLQFLFEYFSETQRNKGNFPGRFSGRQFSNSRSEMNVSTLELGDSALYLCASSLAHDSSPLHFGNGTRLTVT.

The chain employs TRBV5-1 and TRBJ2-5; TRBD2 matches 9 bases. Germline V lookup: CDR1 SGHRS, CDR2 YFSETQ. The V and J ends lost 7 bases and 6 bases, in that order; junction bases with no gene match: 16. This CDR3 region has 16 residues. The CDR3 sequence is CASGATSGTARQTQYF. The DNA of the CDR3 is TGCGCCAGCGGAGCGACTAGCGGCACAGCGCGGCAGACCCAGTACTTC.

This clone was observed a handful of times. The gene calls are TRBV4-3 and TRBJ1-2; D gene uncertain. The CDR3 spans 13 residues. V was clipped by 1 base and J by 10 bases, with 13 bases between them. Germline V gives CDR1 LGHNA, CDR2 YSLEER. CDR3 nucleotides: TGCGCCAGCAGCCAAGTTCTTGGAGCGGTCTACACCTTC. Encoded protein: CASSQVLGAVYTF.

This clone was seen only a few times. This sequence joins TRBV7-6 and TRBJ1-4; 10 bases fit TRBD1. The length of the CDR3 is 15 residues. CDR1 and CDR2 (germline): SGHVS, FNYEAQ. V dropped 1 base and J dropped 4; count of bases not matched to a gene: 0. The CDR3 nucleotides are TGTGCCAGCAGCTTAGGGACAGGGGGTAATGAAAAACTGTTTTTT. Its protein is CASSLGTGGNEKLFF. The full variable domain, its missing parts supplied by reference TRBV7-6 and TRBJ1-4, is GAGVSQSPRYKVTKRGQDVALRCDPISGHVSLYWYRQALGQGPEFLTYFNYEAQQDKSGLPNDRFSAERPEGSISTLTIQRTEQRDSAMYRCASSLGTGGNEKLFFGSGTQLSVL.

The chain employs TRBV19 and TRBJ1-4; TRBD1 agrees at 7 bases. The CDR3 length is 14 residues. Germline values: CDR1 LNHDA, CDR2 SQIVND (reference sequence). V lost 9 bases and J lost 8; bases outside the gene matches: 12. CDR3 bases: TGTGCCAGCCGCCCCCAAGAGGACAGGGAAAAACTGTTTTTT. Encoded protein: CASRPQEDREKLFF.

The V call is TRBV27, the J call TRBJ2-4; 10 nucleotides match TRBD1. Germline trimming cut 5 bases from V and 2 bases from J; bases unmatched to any gene: 9. The CDR3 has 17 amino acids. In germline, CDR1 is MNHEY, CDR2 SMNVEV (reference sequence). This CDR3 reads CASSPRTGGLSKNIQYF. CDR3 in DNA: TGTGCCAGCAGTCCCCGGACAGGGGGTTTGTCCAAAAACATTCAGTACTTC.